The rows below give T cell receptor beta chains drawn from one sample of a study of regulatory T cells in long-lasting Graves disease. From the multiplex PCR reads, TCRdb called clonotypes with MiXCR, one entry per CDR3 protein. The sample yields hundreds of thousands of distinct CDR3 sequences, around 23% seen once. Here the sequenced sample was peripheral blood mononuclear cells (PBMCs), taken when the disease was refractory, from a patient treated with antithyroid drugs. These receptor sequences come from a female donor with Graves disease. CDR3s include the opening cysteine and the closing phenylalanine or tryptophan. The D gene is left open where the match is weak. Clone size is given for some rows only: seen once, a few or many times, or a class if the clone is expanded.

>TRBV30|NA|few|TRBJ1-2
CAWYAGFGYTF
TGTGCCTGGTATGCTGGTTTTGGCTACACCTTC
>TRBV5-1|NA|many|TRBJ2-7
CASRYPGDEQYF
TGCGCCAGCAGATACCCGGGGGACGAGCAGTACTTC
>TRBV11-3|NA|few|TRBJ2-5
CASSHRQGQETQYF
TGTGCCAGCAGCCACCGCCAGGGCCAAGAGACCCAGTACTTC
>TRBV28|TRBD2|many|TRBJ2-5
CASSLRLAESLKETQYF
TGTGCCAGCAGTTTGCGACTAGCGGAGTCTCTAAAAGAGACCCAGTACTTC
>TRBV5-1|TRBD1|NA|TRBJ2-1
CASSLRPGTDYNEQFF
TGCGCCAGCTCCCTCCGCCCCGGGACAGACTACAATGAGCAGTTCTTC
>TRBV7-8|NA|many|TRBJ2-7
CASSLLGGKGYEQYF
TGTGCCAGCAGCTTATTAGGCGGGAAGGGGTACGAGCAGTACTTC
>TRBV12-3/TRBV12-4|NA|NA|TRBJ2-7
CANLRGDEQYF
TGTGCCAACTTACGGGGCGACGAGCAGTACTTC
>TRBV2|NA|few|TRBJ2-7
CASLRGLRDSYEQYF
TGTGCCAGCTTGAGGGGATTACGGGACTCCTACGAGCAGTACTTC
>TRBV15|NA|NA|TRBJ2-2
CATSIPPGFSGDGELFF
TGTGCCACCAGCATTCCACCAGGGTTTTCCGGGGACGGGGAGCTGTTTTTT
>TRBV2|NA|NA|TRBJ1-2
CASRAGRGDYGYTF
TGTGCCAGCAGGGCCGGGCGAGGGGACTATGGCTACACCTTC
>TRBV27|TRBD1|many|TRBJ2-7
CASGRGQGYYEQYF
TGTGCCAGCGGTCGGGGACAGGGGTACTACGAGCAGTACTTC
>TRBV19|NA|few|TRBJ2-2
CASSTTGTWGTGELFF
TGTGCCAGTAGTACCACCGGGACTTGGGGGACCGGGGAGCTGTTTTTT
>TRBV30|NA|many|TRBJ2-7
CAWSEDSLREQYF
TGTGCCTGGAGTGAGGACTCTCTTCGGGAGCAGTACTTC
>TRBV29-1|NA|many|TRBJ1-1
CSVEGRENTEAFF
TGCAGCGTTGAAGGCAGGGAGAACACTGAAGCTTTCTTT
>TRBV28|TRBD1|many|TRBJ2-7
CASSGQGVGNEQYF
TGTGCCAGCAGTGGACAGGGGGTAGGAAACGAGCAGTACTTC
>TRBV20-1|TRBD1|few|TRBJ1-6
CSATQTGGNSPLHF
TGCAGTGCTACACAGACAGGGGGGAATTCACCCCTCCACTTT
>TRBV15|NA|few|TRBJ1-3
CATSRDTNTIYF
TGTGCCACCAGCAGAGATACGAACACCATATATTTT
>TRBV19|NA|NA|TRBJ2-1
CASIPANEQFF
TGTGCCAGTATACCGGCCAATGAGCAGTTCTTC
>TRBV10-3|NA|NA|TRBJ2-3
CAISDAASTDTQYF
TGTGCCATCAGTGATGCCGCTAGCACAGATACGCAGTATTTT
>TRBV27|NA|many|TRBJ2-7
CASSLRGDRTYEQYF
TGTGCCAGCAGTTTACGGGGGGACAGAACCTACGAGCAGTACTTC
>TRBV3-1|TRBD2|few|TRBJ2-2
CASSQTGLAGNTGELFF
TGTGCCAGCAGCCAAACTGGACTAGCGGGAAACACCGGGGAGCTGTTTTTT
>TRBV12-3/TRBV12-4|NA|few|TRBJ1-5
CASSLLRGSQPQHF
TGTGCCAGCAGTTTATTAAGAGGGAGTCAGCCCCAGCATTTT
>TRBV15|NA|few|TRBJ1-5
CATSHRNENQPQHF
TGTGCCACCAGCCACCGTAACGAGAATCAGCCCCAGCATTTT
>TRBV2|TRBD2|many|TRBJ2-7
CASSTLAGSHEQYF
TGTGCCAGCAGTACCCTAGCGGGAAGCCACGAGCAGTACTTC
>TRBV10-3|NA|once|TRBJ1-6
CASTEVENSPLHF
TGTGCCAGTACTGAAGTAGAAAATTCACCCCTCCACTTT
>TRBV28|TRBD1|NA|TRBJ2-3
CASSFLTGTGGEYTQYF
TGTGCCAGCAGTTTTTTAACCGGGACAGGGGGCGAGTATACGCAGTATTTT
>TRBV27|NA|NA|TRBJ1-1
CASSFAGPNTEAFF
TGTGCCAGCAGTTTTGCCGGACCGAACACTGAAGCTTTCTTT
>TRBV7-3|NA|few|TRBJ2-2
CASSLTSSRSAGELFF
TGTGCCAGCAGCTTAACATCTAGCCGGAGCGCCGGGGAGCTGTTTTTT
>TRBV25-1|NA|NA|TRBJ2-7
CASSDSGNTYEQYF
TGTGCCAGCAGTGATTCAGGAAATACCTACGAGCAGTACTTC
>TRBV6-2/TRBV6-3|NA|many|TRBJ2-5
CASSFPSGAGETQYF
TGTGCCAGCAGTTTCCCGTCCGGGGCCGGGGAGACCCAGTACTTC
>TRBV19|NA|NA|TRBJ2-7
CASSEPGRYEQYF
TGTGCCAGTAGTGAGCCAGGGAGGTACGAGCAGTACTTC
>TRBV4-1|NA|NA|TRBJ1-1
CASSQDGWFEAFF
TGCGCCAGCAGCCAAGATGGGTGGTTTGAAGCTTTCTTT
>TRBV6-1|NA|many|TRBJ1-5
CASSLNNQPQHF
TGTGCCAGCAGCCTAAACAATCAGCCCCAGCATTTT
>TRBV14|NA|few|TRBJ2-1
CASSPQDPNEQFF
TGTGCCAGCAGCCCACAGGACCCCAATGAGCAGTTCTTC
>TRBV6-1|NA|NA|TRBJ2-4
CASAGGLWDIEIAKNIQYF
TGTGCCAGTGCCGGCGGACTATGGGATATAGAAATAGCCAAAAACATTCAGTACTTC
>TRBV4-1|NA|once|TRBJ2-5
CASSQVLLGREETQYF
TGCGCCAGCAGCCAAGTGCTTCTAGGGCGCGAAGAGACCCAGTACTTC
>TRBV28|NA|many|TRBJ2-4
CASSDDRSRGIQYF
TGTGCCAGCAGCGACGACAGGTCACGAGGCATTCAGTACTTC
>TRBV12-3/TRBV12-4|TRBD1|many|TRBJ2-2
CASTGTGGTGELFF
TGTGCCAGCACCGGGACAGGGGGCACCGGGGAGCTGTTTTTT
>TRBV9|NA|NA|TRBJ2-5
CASSARADVWETQYF
TGTGCCAGCAGCGCCCGAGCGGATGTGTGGGAGACCCAGTACTTC
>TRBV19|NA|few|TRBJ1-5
CASSIGTDQPQHF
TGTGCCAGTAGTATAGGAACAGATCAGCCCCAGCATTTT
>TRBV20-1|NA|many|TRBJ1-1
CSAAKGLAEAFF
TGCAGTGCAGCTAAAGGGCTCGCTGAAGCTTTCTTT
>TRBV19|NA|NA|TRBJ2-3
CASSMLGITDTQYF
TGTGCCAGTAGTATGCTAGGGATCACAGATACGCAGTATTTT
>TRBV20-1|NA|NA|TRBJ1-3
CSASDRSSGNTIYF
TGCAGTGCTTCGGACAGAAGCTCTGGAAACACCATATATTTT
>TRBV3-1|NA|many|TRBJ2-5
CASSQRTLETQYF
TGTGCCAGCAGCCAGCGGACTCTAGAGACCCAGTACTTC
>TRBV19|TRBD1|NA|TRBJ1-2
CASNPTGTVYGYTF
TGTGCCAGCAACCCTACCGGGACAGTCTATGGCTACACCTTC
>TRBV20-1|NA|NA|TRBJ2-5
CSARGRGTQYF
TGCAGTGCCAGGGGGAGGGGGACCCAGTACTTC
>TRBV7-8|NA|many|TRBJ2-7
CASSLYTGADTTYEQYF
TGTGCCAGCAGCTTATACACTGGGGCCGATACCACCTACGAGCAGTACTTC